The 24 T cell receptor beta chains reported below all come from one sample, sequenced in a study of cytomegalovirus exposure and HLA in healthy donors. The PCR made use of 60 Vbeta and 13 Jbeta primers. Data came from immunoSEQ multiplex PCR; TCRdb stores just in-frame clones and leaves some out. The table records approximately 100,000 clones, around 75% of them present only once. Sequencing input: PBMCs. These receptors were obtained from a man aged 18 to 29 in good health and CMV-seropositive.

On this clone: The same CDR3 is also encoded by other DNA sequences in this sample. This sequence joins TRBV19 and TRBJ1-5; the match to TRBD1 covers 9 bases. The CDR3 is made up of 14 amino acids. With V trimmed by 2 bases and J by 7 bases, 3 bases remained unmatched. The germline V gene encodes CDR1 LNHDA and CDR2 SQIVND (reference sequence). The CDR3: CASSIRTGDQPQHF. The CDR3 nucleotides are TGTGCCAGTAGTATACGGACAGGGGACCAGCCCCAGCATTTT.

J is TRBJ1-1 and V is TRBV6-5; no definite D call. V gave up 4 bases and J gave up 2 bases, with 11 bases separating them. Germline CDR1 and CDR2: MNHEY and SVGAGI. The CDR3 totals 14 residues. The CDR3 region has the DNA TGTGCCAGCAGTTCCCCCGGGAGTAACACTGAAGCTTTCTTT. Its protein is CASSSPGSNTEAFF.

In DNA form, the CDR3 reads TGCGCCAGCAGCCAAGGGGACTTGAACACTGAAGCTTTCTTT. Its protein is CASSQGDLNTEAFF. The chain uses TRBV4-1 and TRBJ1-1, with D possibly TRBD1 on 5 matching bases. The CDR3 spans 14 residues. V gave up 1 base and J gave up 0 bases, with 6 bases separating them. The V gene's germline CDR1 is MGHRA and CDR2 YSYEKL.

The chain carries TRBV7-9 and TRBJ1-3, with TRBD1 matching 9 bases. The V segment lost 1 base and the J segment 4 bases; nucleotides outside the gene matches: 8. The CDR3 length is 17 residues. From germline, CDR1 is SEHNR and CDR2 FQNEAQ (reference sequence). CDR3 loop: CASSLVPGQGSGNTIYF. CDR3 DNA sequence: TGTGCCAGCAGCTTAGTTCCGGGACAGGGATCCGGAAACACCATATATTTT.

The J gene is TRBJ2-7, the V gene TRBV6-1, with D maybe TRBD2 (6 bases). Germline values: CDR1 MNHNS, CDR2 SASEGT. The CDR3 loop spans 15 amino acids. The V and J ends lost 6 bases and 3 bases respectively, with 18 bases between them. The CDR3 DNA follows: TGTGCCAGCAGCGGGGGACTGGGGATCATCTACGAGCAGTACTTC. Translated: CASSGGLGIIYEQYF.

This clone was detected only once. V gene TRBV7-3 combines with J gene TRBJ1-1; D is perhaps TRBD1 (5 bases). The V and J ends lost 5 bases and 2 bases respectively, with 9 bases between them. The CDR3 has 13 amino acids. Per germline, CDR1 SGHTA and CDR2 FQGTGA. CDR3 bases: TGTGCCAGCAGCGTACAGGCTAACACTGAAGCTTTCTTT. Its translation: CASSVQANTEAFF.

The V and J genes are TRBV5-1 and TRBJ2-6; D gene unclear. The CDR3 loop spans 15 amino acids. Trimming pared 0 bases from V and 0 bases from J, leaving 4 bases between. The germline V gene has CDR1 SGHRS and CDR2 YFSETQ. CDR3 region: CASSLGYSGANVLTF. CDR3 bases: TGCGCCAGCAGCTTGGGTTACTCTGGGGCCAACGTCCTGACTTTC.

CDR3 bases: TGTGCCAGCAGTTCCCAGGACAGGGACCTTCTCTACGAGCAGTACTTC. Translated: CASSSQDRDLLYEQYF. This rearrangement joins TRBV27 to TRBJ2-5; 8 bases align to TRBD1. The J call may not be correct, given that the DNA end is closer to TRBJ2-7. Germline assignment: CDR1 MNHEY and CDR2 SMNVEV (reference sequence). The length of the CDR3 is 16 residues.

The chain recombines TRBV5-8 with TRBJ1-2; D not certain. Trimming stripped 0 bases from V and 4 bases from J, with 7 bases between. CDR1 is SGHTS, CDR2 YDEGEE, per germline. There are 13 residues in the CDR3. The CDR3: CASSLGQVYGYTF. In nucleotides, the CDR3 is TGTGCCAGCAGCTTGGGCCAGGTCTATGGCTACACCTTC.

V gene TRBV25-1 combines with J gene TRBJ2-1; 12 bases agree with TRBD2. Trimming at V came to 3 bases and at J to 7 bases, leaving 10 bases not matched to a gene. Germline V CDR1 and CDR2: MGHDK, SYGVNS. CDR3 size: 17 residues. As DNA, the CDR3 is TGTGCCAGCAGTGACTCAGGACTAGCGGGGAGGACAAATGAGCAGTTCTTC. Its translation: CASSDSGLAGRTNEQFF.

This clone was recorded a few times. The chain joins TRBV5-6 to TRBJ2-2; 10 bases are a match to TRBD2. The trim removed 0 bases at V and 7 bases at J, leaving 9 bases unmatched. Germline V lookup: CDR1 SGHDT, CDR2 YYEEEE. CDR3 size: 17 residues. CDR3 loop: CASSLGELRLAGGELFF. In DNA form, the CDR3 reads TGTGCCAGCAGCTTGGGGGAATTAAGACTAGCGGGCGGGGAGCTGTTTTTT.

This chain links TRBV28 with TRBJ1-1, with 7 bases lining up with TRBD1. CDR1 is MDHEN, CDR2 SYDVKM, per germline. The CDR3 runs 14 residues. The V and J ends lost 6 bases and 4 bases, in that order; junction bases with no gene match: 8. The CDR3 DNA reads TGTGCCAGCAGCCCAGACAGGGCGGCCACTGAAGCTTTCTTT. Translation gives CASSPDRAATEAFF.

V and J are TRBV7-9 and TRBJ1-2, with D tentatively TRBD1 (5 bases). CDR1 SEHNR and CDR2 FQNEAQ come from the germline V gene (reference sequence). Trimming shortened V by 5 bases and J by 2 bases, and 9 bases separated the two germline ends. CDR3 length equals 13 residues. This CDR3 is CASSEDSNYGYTF. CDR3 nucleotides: TGTGCCAGCAGCGAAGACAGCAACTATGGCTACACCTTC.

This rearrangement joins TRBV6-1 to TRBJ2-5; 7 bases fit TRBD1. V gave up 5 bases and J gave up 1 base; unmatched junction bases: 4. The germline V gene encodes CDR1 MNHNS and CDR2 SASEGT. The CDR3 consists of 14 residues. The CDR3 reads CASSPWDSQETQYF. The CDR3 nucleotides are TGTGCCAGCAGTCCTTGGGACAGCCAAGAGACCCAGTACTTC.

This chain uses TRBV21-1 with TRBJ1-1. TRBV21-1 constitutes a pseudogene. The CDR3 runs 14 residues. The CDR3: CASSKGRGGTEAFF. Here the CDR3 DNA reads TGTGCCAGCAGCAAAGGTAGGGGAGGCACTGAAGCTTTCTTT.

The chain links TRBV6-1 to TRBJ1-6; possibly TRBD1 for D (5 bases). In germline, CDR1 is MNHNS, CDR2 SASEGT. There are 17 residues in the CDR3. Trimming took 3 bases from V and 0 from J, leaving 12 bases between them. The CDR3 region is CASSEATVSSYNSPLHF. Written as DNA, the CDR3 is TGTGCCAGCAGTGAGGCGACAGTGAGCTCCTATAATTCACCCCTCCACTTT.

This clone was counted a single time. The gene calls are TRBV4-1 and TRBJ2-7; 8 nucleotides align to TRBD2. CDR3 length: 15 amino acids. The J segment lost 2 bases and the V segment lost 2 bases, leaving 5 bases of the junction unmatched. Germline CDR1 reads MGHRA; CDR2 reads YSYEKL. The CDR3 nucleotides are TGCGCCAGCAGCCAATCCAAGGGACTAGCCTACGAGCAGTACTTC. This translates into CASSQSKGLAYEQYF.

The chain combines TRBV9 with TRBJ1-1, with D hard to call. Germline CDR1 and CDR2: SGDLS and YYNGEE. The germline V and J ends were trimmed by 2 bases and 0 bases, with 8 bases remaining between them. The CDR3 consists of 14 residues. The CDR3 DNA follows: TGTGCCAGCAGCGTCAGACAAGTGAACACTGAAGCTTTCTTT. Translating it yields CASSVRQVNTEAFF.

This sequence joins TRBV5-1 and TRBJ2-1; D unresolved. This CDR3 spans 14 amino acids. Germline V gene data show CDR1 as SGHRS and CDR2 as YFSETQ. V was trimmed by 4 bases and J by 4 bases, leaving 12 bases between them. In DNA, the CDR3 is TGCGCCAGCAGCCTGCGGTCCAGATACAATGAGCAGTTCTTC. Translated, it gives CASSLRSRYNEQFF.

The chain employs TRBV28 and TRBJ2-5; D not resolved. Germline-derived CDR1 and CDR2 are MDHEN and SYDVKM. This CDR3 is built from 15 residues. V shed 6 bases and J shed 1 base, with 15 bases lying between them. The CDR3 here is CASRRPPGSQETQYF. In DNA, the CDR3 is TGTGCCAGCAGACGACCTCCCGGGTCCCAAGAGACCCAGTACTTC. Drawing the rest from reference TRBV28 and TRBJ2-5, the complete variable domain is DVKVTQSSRYLVKRTGEKVFLECVQDMDHENMFWYRQDPGLGLRLIYFSYDVKMKEKGDIPEGYSVSREKKERFSLILESASTNQTSMYLCASRRPPGSQETQYFGPGTRLLVL.

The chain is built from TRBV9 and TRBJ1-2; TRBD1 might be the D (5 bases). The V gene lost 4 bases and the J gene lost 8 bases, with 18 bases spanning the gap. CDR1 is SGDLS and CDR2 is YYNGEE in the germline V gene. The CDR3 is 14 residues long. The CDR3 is CASSLRVGLDGYTF. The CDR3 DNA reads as TGTGCCAGCAGCCTCCGGGTGGGACTCGACGGCTACACCTTC.

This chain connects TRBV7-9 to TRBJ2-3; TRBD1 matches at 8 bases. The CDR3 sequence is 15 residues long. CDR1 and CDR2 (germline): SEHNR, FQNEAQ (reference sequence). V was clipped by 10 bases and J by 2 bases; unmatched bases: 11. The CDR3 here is CATNPGQGITDTQYF. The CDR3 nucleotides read TGTGCCACAAACCCCGGACAGGGAATCACAGATACGCAGTATTTT. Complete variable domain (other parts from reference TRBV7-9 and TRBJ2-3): DTGVSQNPRHKITKRGQNVTFRCDPISEHNRLYWYRQTLGQGPEFLTYFQNEAQLEKSRLLSDRFSAERPKGSFSTLEIQRTEQGDSAMYLCATNPGQGITDTQYFGPGTRLTVL.

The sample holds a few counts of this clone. In DNA form, the CDR3 reads TGCGCCAGCCAGACTAGCGGGGGGTCGGATACGCAGTATTTT. The encoded protein is CASQTSGGSDTQYF. The chain has TRBV5-1 and TRBJ2-3; 13 bases are a match to TRBD2. J lost 6 bases, V lost 7 bases, and 5 bases had no gene match. CDR1 is SGHRS, CDR2 YFSETQ, per germline. This CDR3 is built from 14 residues. The full variable domain, with the rest looked up from reference TRBV5-1 and TRBJ2-3, is KAGVTQTPRYLIKTRGQQVTLSCSPISGHRSVSWYQQTPGQGLQFLFEYFSETQRNKGNFPGRFSGRQFSNSRSEMNVSTLELGDSALYLCASQTSGGSDTQYFGPGTRLTVL.

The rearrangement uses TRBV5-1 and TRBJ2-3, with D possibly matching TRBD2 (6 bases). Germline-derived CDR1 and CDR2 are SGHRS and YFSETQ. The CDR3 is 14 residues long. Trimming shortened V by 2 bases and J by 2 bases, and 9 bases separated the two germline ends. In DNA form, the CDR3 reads TGCGCCAGCAGCTTTGGGGGGTCCACAGATACGCAGTATTTT. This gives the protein CASSFGGSTDTQYF.